The T cell receptor beta chain under discussion was sequenced for a study of beta chain features in type 1 diabetes. This clone has just a few counts. Its target is unknown. Other DNA sequences from this sample encode an identical CDR3 as well. The ends were cut back, 1 base at V and 3 bases at J, with 1 base in the middle. The CDR3 loop spans 11 amino acids. The germline V gene encodes CDR1 SNHLY and CDR2 FYNNEI. Study-level findings and limits: Compared to healthy donors, patients appeared to have naive, central memory and Treg TCRB repertoires that were more alike. Shortening that was moderate but significant affected the TCRB CDR3s of Type 1 diabetes patients in all four CD4+ subsets.

Each donor gave one heparinised blood draw averaging around 120 mL. CD45RO/CCR7/CD25/CD127/CD95/CD27 staining was used to isolate CD4+ naive, central memory, regulatory and stem cell-like memory cells by sorting. The study reverse transcribed the entire isolated RNA, so it sequenced expressed TCRB transcripts. Reads from naive, central memory and regulatory T cell samples averaged about 3.9 million. Libraries were prepared by immunoSEQ multiplex PCR; TCRdb keeps only in-frame clonotypes and omits some of them. The repertoire includes 640,000 or so clones, 13% of them detected once, and 0.022% sits in the top ten.

The sequenced sample consisted of naive CD4+ T cells from blood. The clonotype originates from a young man with type 1 diabetes. The V call is TRBV2, the J call TRBJ2-7; D is undetermined. The CDR3 bases are TGTGCCAGCAGTGAAGGCTACGAGCAGTACTTC. Its translation: CASSEGYEQYF.